These 24 T cell receptor beta chains came from one sample sequenced in a study of blood T cell dynamics during melanoma immunotherapy. Time point noted: week 3, after first cycle of checkpoint inhibitor. Repertoires were generated with immunoSEQ multiplex PCR, while TCRdb's copy carries only in-frame clones and drops some. The sample holds approximately 20,000 clones, 70% to 90% seen once. The source material was blood, sampled from a patient treated with checkpoint blockade. These receptors were collected from a human donor with melanoma.

This chain links TRBV7-2 with TRBJ2-7; D might be TRBD1 (6 bases). The CDR3 extends over 14 amino acids. V was pared by 3 bases and J by 3 bases, with 12 bases between. Germline V lookup: CDR1 SGHTA, CDR2 FQGNSA. CDR3 DNA sequence: TGTGCCAGCAGCTTTAACAGGGAAGACTACGAGCAGTACTTC. As protein: CASSFNREDYEQYF.

The chain uses TRBV2 and TRBJ2-3; 9 nucleotides agree with TRBD1. CDR1 and CDR2 (germline): SNHLY, FYNNEI. Germline trimming cut 5 bases from V and 5 bases from J; bases unmatched to any gene: 5. The CDR3 totals 14 residues. The CDR3 DNA is TGTGCCAGCAGTCCACAGGGGGCCCAAGATACGCAGTATTTT. Translating it yields CASSPQGAQDTQYF.

The chain carries TRBV7-9 and TRBJ2-3; 7 nucleotides match TRBD2. The V gene's germline CDR1 is SEHNR and CDR2 FQNEAQ (reference sequence). The V and J ends lost 5 bases and 2 bases, in that order; junction bases with no gene match: 4. CDR3 size: 14 residues. CDR3 sequence (DNA): TGTGCCAGCAGCGGGCGGGACTACACAGATACGCAGTATTTT. As protein: CASSGRDYTDTQYF. Filled out from reference TRBV7-9 and TRBJ2-3, the complete variable domain reads DTGVSQNPRHKITKRGQNVTFRCDPISEHNRLYWYRQTLGQGPEFLTYFQNEAQLEKSRLLSDRFSAERPKGSFSTLEIQRTEQGDSAMYLCASSGRDYTDTQYFGPGTRLTVL.

The sample holds one count of this clone. The CDR3 reads CASMTGTYEQYF. Written as DNA, the CDR3 is TGTGCCAGTATGACAGGGACCTACGAGCAGTACTTC. The chain has TRBV19 and TRBJ2-7; TRBD1 matches at 7 bases. The germline V gene encodes CDR1 LNHDA and CDR2 SQIVND (reference sequence). This CDR3 has 12 amino acids. V shed 7 bases and J 2 bases; nucleotides not matched to a gene: 2. The full variable domain, completed using reference TRBV19 and TRBJ2-7, is DGGITQSPKYLFRKEGQNVTLSCEQNLNHDAMYWYRQDPGQGLRLIYYSQIVNDFQKGDIAEGYSVSREKKESFPLTVTSAQKNPTAFYLCASMTGTYEQYFGPGTRLTVT.

The CDR3 DNA follows: TGTGCCTGGAGTGTAATTCTAGCGGGGGAGCAGTACTTC. It yields the protein CAWSVILAGEQYF. This chain joins TRBV30 and TRBJ2-7, with 9 bases identical to TRBD2. CDR1 GTSNPN and CDR2 SVGIG come from the germline V gene (reference sequence). The ends lost 0 bases at V and 7 bases at J; junction bases unmatched: 4. The CDR3 is 13 amino acids.

A few counts support this clone. Written as DNA, the CDR3 is TGTGCCACCAGCAGAGATCTCACCGAGGGGGATACCTATGGCTACACCTTC. Its translation: CATSRDLTEGDTYGYTF. V usage is TRBV15 and J usage is TRBJ1-2; weak D call: TRBD1 (6 bases). The CDR3 runs 17 residues. CDR1 LNHNV and CDR2 YYDKDF come from the germline V gene (reference sequence). The V and J ends lost 0 bases and 4 bases respectively, with 18 bases between them.

V gene TRBV7-2 combines with J gene TRBJ2-1; TRBD1 matches at 7 bases. The germline V gene has CDR1 SGHTA and CDR2 FQGNSA. V lost 9 bases to trimming and J lost 6 bases; unmatched junction nucleotides: 5. This CDR3 contains 12 residues. As DNA, the CDR3 is TGTGCCAGTAGGGACAGTCCCAATGAGCAGTTCTTC. Translated: CASRDSPNEQFF.

The V gene is TRBV4-3, the J gene TRBJ2-1, with 8 bases aligning to TRBD2. CDR1 and CDR2 (germline): LGHNA, YSLEER. With V trimmed by 3 bases and J by 7 bases, 8 bases remained unmatched. This CDR3 has 15 amino acids. This chain's CDR3 is CASSQGVAGINEQFF. Here the CDR3 DNA reads TGCGCCAGCAGCCAGGGCGTAGCGGGGATTAATGAGCAGTTCTTC.

The CDR3: CASHQVARVGPEQYF. In DNA form, the CDR3 reads TGTGCCAGCCACCAAGTGGCTAGAGTCGGGCCCGAGCAGTACTTC. The chain employs TRBV2 and TRBJ2-7, with D unresolved. The CDR3 is 15 residues long. The V end lost 8 bases, the J end lost 6 bases, and 23 bases lay between the germline ends. Germline lookup yields CDR1 SNHLY and CDR2 FYNNEI.

The chain links TRBV11-3 to TRBJ2-2; the D gene is possibly TRBD1 (7 bases). Germline V gene lookup returns CDR1 SGHNT and CDR2 YENEEA. The CDR3 contains 15 residues. V was shortened by 7 bases and J by 7 bases, with 19 bases between the two germline ends. DNA of the CDR3: TGTGCCAGCACCTCAGGGGGAGGAGTAGTCGGGGAGCTGTTTTTT. It specifies CASTSGGGVVGELFF. The full variable domain, with the rest looked up from reference TRBV11-3 and TRBJ2-2, is EAGVVQSPRYKIIEKKQPVAFWCNPISGHNTLYWYLQNLGQGPELLIRYENEEAVDDSQLPKDRFSAERLKGVDSTLKIQPAELGDSAVYLCASTSGGGVVGELFFGEGSRLTVL.

This clone appeared a single time. This chain connects TRBV6-6 to TRBJ1-5, with D hard to call. The germline V gene encodes CDR1 MNHNY and CDR2 SVGAGI (reference sequence). Trimming removed 6 bases from V and 2 bases from J, with 14 bases in between. CDR3 length: 15 residues. The CDR3 nucleotides are TGTGCCAGCAGCCCCACGGGGAGTCGCAATCAGCCCCAGCATTTT. Translated, it gives CASSPTGSRNQPQHF.

The CDR3 bases are TGTGCCAGCTCTCCGGGGTTGGCGACAGCGACTACCTACGAGCAGTACTTC. Translating gives CASSPGLATATTYEQYF. The chain recombines TRBV18 with TRBJ2-7; D is perhaps TRBD1 or TRBD2 (5 bases each). Germline V CDR1 and CDR2: KGHSH, LQKENI. The CDR3 length is 17 residues. V was cut by 6 bases and J by 2 bases, with 23 bases left in between.

The CDR3 nucleotides read TGTGCCAGTAGTGCACTAGCGGGAGGGTCCGAGCAGTTCTTC. This sequence encodes CASSALAGGSEQFF. The chain recombines TRBV19 with TRBJ2-1; 13 positions agree with TRBD2. This CDR3 has 14 amino acids. With 5 bases clipped from V and 10 bases from J, the junction kept 5 bases outside the gene matches. Germline V CDR1 and CDR2: LNHDA, SQIVND (reference sequence).

The J gene is TRBJ2-7, the V gene TRBV4-1; 10 nucleotides line up with TRBD2. The J segment lost 13 bases and the V segment lost 0 bases, leaving 15 bases of the junction unmatched. The CDR3 runs to 16 residues. Per germline, CDR1 MGHRA and CDR2 YSYEKL. Here the CDR3 DNA reads TGCGCCAGCAGCCAAGATTTCCAGGCTAGCGGGAGCTCCTTTTACTTC. As protein: CASSQDFQASGSSFYF.

The chain carries TRBV5-6 and TRBJ2-7, with D possibly called TRBD1 or TRBD2 (5 bases each). V was trimmed by 1 base and J by 2 bases, leaving 10 bases between them. The CDR3 length is 14 residues. From germline, CDR1 is SGHDT and CDR2 YYEEEE. The CDR3 DNA follows: TGTGCCAGCAGCTTGTGGGGGATTGCCTACGAGCAGTACTTC. Its protein is CASSLWGIAYEQYF.

The chain uses TRBV28 and TRBJ1-1; D may be TRBD1 (5 bases). Trimming pared 10 bases from V and 0 bases from J, leaving 12 bases between. CDR3 length: 13 amino acids. Germline values: CDR1 MDHEN, CDR2 SYDVKM. DNA of the CDR3: TGTGCCACCATGGGGGGGGTGAACACTGAAGCTTTCTTT. Translation: CATMGGVNTEAFF. The full variable domain, its missing parts supplied by reference TRBV28 and TRBJ1-1, is DVKVTQSSRYLVKRTGEKVFLECVQDMDHENMFWYRQDPGLGLRLIYFSYDVKMKEKGDIPEGYSVSREKKERFSLILESASTNQTSMYLCATMGGVNTEAFFGQGTRLTVV.

This chain links TRBV2 with TRBJ1-2; 7 nucleotides line up with TRBD1. CDR3 length equals 14 residues. V lost 8 bases to trimming and J lost 1 base; unmatched junction nucleotides: 7. Germline CDR1 reads SNHLY; CDR2 reads FYNNEI. The CDR3 region has the DNA TGTGCCAGCCAAGACAGGGTTTTTAACTATGGCTACACCTTC. Translation gives CASQDRVFNYGYTF.

Remarks on this clone: Relative to the germline gene, one junction end is altered; a read error may explain this. The chain combines TRBV7-7 with TRBJ2-2; TRBD1 is a possible D gene (5 bases). Germline assignment: CDR1 SSHAT and CDR2 FNYEAQ (reference sequence). The CDR3 consists of 15 residues. The CDR3 coding sequence is TGTGCTAGCAGCTTAGATGGACAATTCACCGGGGAGCTGTTTTTT. Residues: CASSLDGQFTGELFF.

The chain recombines TRBV10-3 with TRBJ2-5; 11 nucleotides align to TRBD2. The CDR3 consists of 15 residues. Germline values: CDR1 ENHRY, CDR2 SYGVKD. Trimming took 8 bases from V and 5 from J; bases not matched to a gene: 10. DNA for the CDR3: TGTGCCATCGGTTCCTCTAGCGGGAGGTTGGAGACCCAGTACTTC. Its translation: CAIGSSSGRLETQYF.

This rearrangement joins TRBV15 to TRBJ2-4; 11 positions match TRBD2. Germline V gene lookup returns CDR1 LNHNV and CDR2 YYDKDF (reference sequence). Germline trimming cut 3 bases from V and 0 bases from J; bases unmatched to any gene: 7. The length of the CDR3 is 18 residues. This CDR3 reads CATSSGTSGSLAKNIQYF. The DNA for the CDR3 is TGTGCCACCAGCAGTGGGACTAGCGGAAGTTTAGCCAAAAACATTCAGTACTTC. Full variable domain (missing parts from reference TRBV15 and TRBJ2-4): DAMVIQNPRYQVTQFGKPVTLSCSQTLNHNVMYWYQQKSSQAPKLLFHYYDKDFNNEADTPDNFQSRRPNTSFCFLDIRSPGLGDTAMYLCATSSGTSGSLAKNIQYFGAGTRLSVL.

This rearrangement joins TRBV4-3 to TRBJ2-5; 10 bases agree with TRBD2. The CDR3 is made up of 15 amino acids. Germline values: CDR1 LGHNA, CDR2 YSLEER. V dropped 3 bases and J dropped 9; count of bases not matched to a gene: 10. The CDR3, as DNA: TGCGCCAGCAGCCAGGGGACTAGCGCTACGAGGGCCCAGTACTTC. It specifies CASSQGTSATRAQYF.

V gene TRBV7-8 combines with J gene TRBJ2-7; D unresolved. The CDR3 runs 12 residues. Germline CDR1 reads SGHVS; CDR2 reads FQNEAQ. V was clipped by 1 base and J by 7 bases, with 8 bases between them. The CDR3 sequence is CASSLGSGEQYF. The CDR3 DNA follows: TGTGCCAGCAGCTTAGGTAGTGGGGAGCAGTACTTC.

This clone was detected a few times. The chain recombines TRBV2 with TRBJ2-7, with 9 bases lining up with TRBD2. The junction had 21 bases not matched to a gene; V was cut back by 6 bases and J by 0 bases. Germline V CDR1 and CDR2: SNHLY, FYNNEI. The CDR3 contains 20 residues. CDR3: CASRWSGSFGLAPSSYEQYF. DNA for the CDR3: TGTGCCAGCAGGTGGTCCGGTAGTTTTGGACTAGCGCCGAGCTCCTACGAGCAGTACTTC.

The chain employs TRBV7-3 and TRBJ2-1, with TRBD2 matching over 11 bases. Losses at the gene ends were 3 bases for V and 5 bases for J; bases not matched to a gene: 3. CDR1 and CDR2 (germline): SGHTA, FQGTGA. The length of the CDR3 is 15 residues. The CDR3 sequence is CASSFSGRADNEQFF. The CDR3 DNA reads TGTGCCAGCAGCTTTAGCGGGAGGGCCGACAATGAGCAGTTCTTC.